This TCR beta chain was sequenced for a study of immune evolution from preneoplasia to lung adenocarcinoma. Patient tissue came from resections in Japan or China, 2014–2017. Macro-dissection enriched premalignant or tumor cells before nucleic acid extraction. The CDR3 spans 14 residues. V was shortened by 3 bases and J by 0 bases, with 9 bases between the two germline ends. The germline CDR1 and CDR2 sequences are MDHEN and SYDVKM. The sample holds a few counts of this clone. Generated by immunoSEQ multiplex PCR, the TCRdb table keeps only in-frame clones and is missing some. The sample carries 10,000 to 13,000 clones, 82% recorded once.

The chain has TRBV28 and TRBJ2-7; TRBD2 is a possible D gene (5 bases). This receptor was identified in a person between 65 and 80 years old with lung adenocarcinoma. Sample: FFPE minimally invasive lung adenocarcinoma tissue. The CDR3 reads CASSFEGFSYEQYF. The CDR3 nucleotides are TGTGCCAGCAGTTTCGAGGGCTTCTCCTACGAGCAGTACTTC.